This TCR beta chain was documented in a study of cytomegalovirus exposure and HLA in healthy donors. On this clone itself: Its antigen is not known.

Notes on the study in general: With high specificity and sensitivity, the classifier reportedly diagnosed cytomegalovirus status.

Produced via immunoSEQ multiplex PCR; TCRdb's table is partial and in-frame only. The sample lists 150,000 to 200,000 clones; roughly four fifths were seen once. The sequence derives from a woman aged 18-29 years in good health and CMV-seropositive. Material for sequencing was PBMCs.

The CDR3 bases are TGCGCCAGCAGCCAAGCACGGACAGGTCTAAACGAGCAGTACTTC. Translation: CASSQARTGLNEQYF. This chain connects TRBV4-3 to TRBJ2-7, with 7 bases fitting TRBD1. Per the germline V gene, CDR1 is LGHNA and CDR2 is YSLEER. The CDR3 has 15 amino acids. The junction had 8 bases not matched to a gene; V was cut back by 1 base and J by 5 bases.